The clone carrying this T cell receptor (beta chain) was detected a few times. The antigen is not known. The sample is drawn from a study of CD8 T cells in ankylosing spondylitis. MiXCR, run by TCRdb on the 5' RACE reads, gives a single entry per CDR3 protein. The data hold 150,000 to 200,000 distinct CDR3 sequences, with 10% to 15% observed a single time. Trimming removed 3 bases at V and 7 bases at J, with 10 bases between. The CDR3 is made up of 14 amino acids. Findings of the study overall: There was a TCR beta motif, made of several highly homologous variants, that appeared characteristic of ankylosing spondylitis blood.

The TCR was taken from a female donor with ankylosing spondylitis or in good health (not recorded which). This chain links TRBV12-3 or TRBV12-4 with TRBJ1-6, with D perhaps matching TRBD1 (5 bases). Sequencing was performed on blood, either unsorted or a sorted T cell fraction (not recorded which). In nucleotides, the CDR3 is TGTGCCAGCAGTTTCAGGGCGGGAAATTCACCCCTCCACTTT. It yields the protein CASSFRAGNSPLHF.